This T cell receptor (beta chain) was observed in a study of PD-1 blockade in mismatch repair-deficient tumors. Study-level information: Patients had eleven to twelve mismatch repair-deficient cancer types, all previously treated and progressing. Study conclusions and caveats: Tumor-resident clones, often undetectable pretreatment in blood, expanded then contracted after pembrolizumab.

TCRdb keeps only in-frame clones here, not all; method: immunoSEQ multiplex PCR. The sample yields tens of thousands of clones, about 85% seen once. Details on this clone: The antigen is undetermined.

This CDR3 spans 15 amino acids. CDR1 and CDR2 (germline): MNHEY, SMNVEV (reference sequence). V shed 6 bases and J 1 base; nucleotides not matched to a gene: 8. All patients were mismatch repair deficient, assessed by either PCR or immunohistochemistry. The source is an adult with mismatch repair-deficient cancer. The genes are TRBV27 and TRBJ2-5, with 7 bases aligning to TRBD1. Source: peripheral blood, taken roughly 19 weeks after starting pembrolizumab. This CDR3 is CASRRQGSPQETQYF. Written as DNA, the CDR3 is TGTGCCAGCAGGAGACAGGGTTCCCCCCAAGAGACCCAGTACTTC.